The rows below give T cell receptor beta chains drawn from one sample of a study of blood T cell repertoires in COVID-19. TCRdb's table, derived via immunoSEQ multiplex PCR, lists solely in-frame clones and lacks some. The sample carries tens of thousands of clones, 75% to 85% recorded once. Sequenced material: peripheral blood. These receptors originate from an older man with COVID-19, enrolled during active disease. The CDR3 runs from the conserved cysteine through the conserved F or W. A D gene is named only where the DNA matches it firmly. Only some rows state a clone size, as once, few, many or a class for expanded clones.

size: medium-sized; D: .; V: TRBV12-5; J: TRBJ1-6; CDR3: CASGLGGGSPLHF; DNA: TGTGCTAGTGGTTTGGGGGGAGGGTCACCCCTCCACTTT
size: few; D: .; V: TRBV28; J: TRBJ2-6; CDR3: CASSERGFSGANVLTF; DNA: TGTGCCAGCAGCGAGAGGGGGTTCTCTGGGGCCAACGTCCTGACTTTC
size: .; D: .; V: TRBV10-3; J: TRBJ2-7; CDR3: CAIARADEQYF; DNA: TGTGCCATCGCTAGAGCCGACGAGCAGTACTTC
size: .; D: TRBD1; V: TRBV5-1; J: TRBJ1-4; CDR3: CASSLSQGASEKLFF; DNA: TGCGCCAGCAGCTTGAGTCAGGGGGCGAGTGAAAAACTGTTTTTT
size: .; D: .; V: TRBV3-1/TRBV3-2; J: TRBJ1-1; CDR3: CASSPYNTGTTEAFF; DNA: TGTGCCAGCAGCCCATACAATACAGGGACCACTGAAGCTTTCTTT
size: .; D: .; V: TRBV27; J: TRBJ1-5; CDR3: CASSLFYSNQPQHF; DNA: TGTGCCAGCAGTTTATTTTATAGCAATCAGCCCCAGCATTTT
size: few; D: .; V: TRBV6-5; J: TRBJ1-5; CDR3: CASTTYSNQPQHF; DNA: TGTGCCAGCACAACCTATAGCAATCAGCCCCAGCATTTT
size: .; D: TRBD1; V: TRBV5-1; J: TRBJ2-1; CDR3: CASRPPGTGDYNEQFF; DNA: TGCGCCAGCCGCCCCCCCGGGACAGGGGACTACAATGAGCAGTTCTTC
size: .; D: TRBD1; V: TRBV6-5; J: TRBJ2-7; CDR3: CASSYLQGAHEQYF; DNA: TGTGCCAGCAGTTACTTACAGGGGGCCCACGAGCAGTACTTC
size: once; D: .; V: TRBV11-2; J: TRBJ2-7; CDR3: CASRPTRGGFEQYF; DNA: TGTGCCAGCAGGCCCACTAGAGGCGGGTTCGAGCAGTACTTC
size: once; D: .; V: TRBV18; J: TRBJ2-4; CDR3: CASSPLGGRGENIQYF; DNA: TGTGCCAGCTCACCTTTAGGAGGGAGGGGGGAGAACATTCAGTACTTC
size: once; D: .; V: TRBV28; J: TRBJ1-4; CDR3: CASQWGGQREKLFF; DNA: TGTGCCAGCCAATGGGGGGGCCAACGGGAAAAACTGTTTTTT
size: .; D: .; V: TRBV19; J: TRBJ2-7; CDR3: CASSIGGGVIYEQYF; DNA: TGTGCCAGTAGTATTGGGGGGGGCGTTATCTACGAGCAGTACTTC
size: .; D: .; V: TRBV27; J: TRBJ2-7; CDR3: CASSLARGSYEQYF; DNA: TGTGCCAGCAGTTTGGCGAGGGGGTCCTACGAGCAGTACTTC
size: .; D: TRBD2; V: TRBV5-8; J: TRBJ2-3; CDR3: CASSGGLAGNLDTQYF; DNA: TGTGCCAGCAGCGGGGGACTAGCGGGGAATTTAGATACGCAGTATTTT
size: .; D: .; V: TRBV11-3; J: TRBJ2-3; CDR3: CASSLAGGTDTQYF; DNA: TGTGCCAGCAGCTTAGCGGGAGGCACAGATACGCAGTATTTT
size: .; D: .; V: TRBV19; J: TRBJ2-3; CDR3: CASSISRRNTDTQYF; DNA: TGTGCCAGTAGTATTTCCCGCAGAAACACAGATACGCAGTATTTT
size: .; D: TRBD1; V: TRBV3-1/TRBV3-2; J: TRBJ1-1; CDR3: CASSQDRGTGVNTEAFF; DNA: TGTGCCAGCAGCCAAGATCGGGGGACAGGAGTGAACACTGAAGCTTTCTTT
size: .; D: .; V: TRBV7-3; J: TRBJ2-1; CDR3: CASSSPTSSPNEQFF; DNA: TGTGCCAGCAGCTCCCCGACTAGTTCGCCCAATGAGCAGTTCTTC
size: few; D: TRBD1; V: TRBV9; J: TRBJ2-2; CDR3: CASSVEDREAGELFF; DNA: TGTGCCAGCAGCGTAGAGGACAGGGAGGCCGGGGAGCTGTTTTTT
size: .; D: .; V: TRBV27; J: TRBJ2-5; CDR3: CASSRLIGGARETQYF; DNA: TGTGCCAGCAGTCGTTTAATTGGGGGGGCACGAGAGACCCAGTACTTC
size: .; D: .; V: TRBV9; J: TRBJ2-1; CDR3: CARRGDEQFF; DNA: TGTGCCAGGAGAGGAGATGAGCAGTTCTTC
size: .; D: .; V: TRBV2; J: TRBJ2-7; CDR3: CASSETWGQSYEQYF; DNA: TGTGCCAGCAGTGAAACTTGGGGGCAATCCTACGAGCAGTACTTC
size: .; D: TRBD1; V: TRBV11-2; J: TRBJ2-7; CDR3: CASSLLDRLHEQYF; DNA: TGTGCCAGCAGCTTATTGGACAGGTTACACGAGCAGTACTTC
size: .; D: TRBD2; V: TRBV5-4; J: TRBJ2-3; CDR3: CASSQPSLAGGSTDTQYF; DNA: TGTGCCAGCAGCCAACCATCACTAGCGGGGGGAAGCACAGATACGCAGTATTTT
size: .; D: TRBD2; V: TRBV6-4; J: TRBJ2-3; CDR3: CASSSIAGSTDTQYF; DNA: TGTGCCAGCAGTTCTATAGCGGGTAGCACAGATACGCAGTATTTT
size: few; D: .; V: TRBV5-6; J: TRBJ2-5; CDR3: CASSGDSSDYKNF; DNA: TGTGCCAGCAGCGGCGACTCGTCGGACTATAAGAACTTC
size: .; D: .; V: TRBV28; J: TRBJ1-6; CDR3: CASTYLGHGSPLHF; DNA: TGTGCCAGCACCTATCTGGGACACGGTTCACCCCTCCACTTT
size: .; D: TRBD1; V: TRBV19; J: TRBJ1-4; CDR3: CASYGQGAEKLFF; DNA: TGTGCCAGTTACGGACAGGGAGCCGAAAAACTGTTTTTT
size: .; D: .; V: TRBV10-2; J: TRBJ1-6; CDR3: CASSESYSTGNNSPLHF; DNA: TGCGCCAGCAGTGAGTCATATTCGACAGGAAATAATTCACCCCTCCACTTT
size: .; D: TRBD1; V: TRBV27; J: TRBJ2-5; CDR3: CASSTIRQGSLKTQYF; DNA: TGTGCCAGCAGTACCATCAGACAGGGAAGCTTGAAGACCCAGTACTTC
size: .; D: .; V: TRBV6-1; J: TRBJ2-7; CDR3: CASSEGGGPYEQYF; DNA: TGTGCCAGCAGTGAGGGTGGGGGCCCCTACGAGCAGTACTTC
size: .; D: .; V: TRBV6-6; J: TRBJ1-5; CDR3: CASTGGFGQPQHF; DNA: TGTGCCAGCACAGGCGGGTTTGGTCAGCCCCAGCATTTT
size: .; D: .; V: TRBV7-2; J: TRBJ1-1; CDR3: CASSPVVKPEGDTEAFF; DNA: TGTGCCAGCAGCCCAGTCGTCAAACCGGAGGGTGACACTGAAGCTTTCTTT
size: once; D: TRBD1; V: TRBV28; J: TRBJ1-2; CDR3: CASSSQGWSGYTF; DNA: TGTGCCAGCAGTTCACAGGGGTGGAGTGGCTACACCTTC
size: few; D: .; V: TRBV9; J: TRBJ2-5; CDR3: CASSGAGTPKGRETQYF; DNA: TGTGCCAGCAGCGGGGCCGGGACACCTAAAGGACGAGAGACCCAGTACTTC
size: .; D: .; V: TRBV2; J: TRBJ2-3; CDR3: CASSSLQGLGTDTQYF; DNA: TGTGCCAGCAGTTCCTTACAGGGTTTGGGCACAGATACGCAGTATTTT
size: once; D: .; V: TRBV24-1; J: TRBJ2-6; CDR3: CATSASSGANVLTF; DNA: TGTGCCACCAGTGCGAGCTCTGGGGCCAACGTCCTGACTTTC
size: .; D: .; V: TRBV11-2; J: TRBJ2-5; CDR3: CASSFVIQETQYF; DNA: TGTGCCAGCAGCTTTGTCATCCAAGAGACCCAGTACTTC
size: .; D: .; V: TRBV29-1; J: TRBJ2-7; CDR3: CSVDVIGGEGSYYEQYF; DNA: TGCAGCGTCGATGTCATTGGAGGGGAAGGTAGTTACTACGAGCAGTACTTC
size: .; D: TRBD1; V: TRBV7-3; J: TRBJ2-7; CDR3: CASSRTGGSYEQYF; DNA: TGTGCCAGCAGCCGTACAGGGGGCTCCTACGAGCAGTACTTC
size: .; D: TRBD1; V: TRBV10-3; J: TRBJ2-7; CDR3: CATKDTGTGVTYEQYF; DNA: TGTGCCACCAAAGACACCGGGACAGGGGTGACCTACGAGCAGTACTTC
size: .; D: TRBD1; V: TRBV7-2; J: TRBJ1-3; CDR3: CASSSTGAGGNTIYF; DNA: TGTGCCAGCAGCTCGACAGGGGCGGGTGGAAACACCATATATTTT
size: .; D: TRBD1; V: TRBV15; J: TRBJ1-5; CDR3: CATSRDLGQGTLSNQPQHF; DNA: TGTGCCACCAGCAGAGATCTGGGACAGGGAACGTTGTCGAATCAGCCCCAGCATTTT
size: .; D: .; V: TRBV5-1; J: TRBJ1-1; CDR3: CASREGTNTEAFF; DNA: TGCGCCAGCAGGGAGGGAACGAACACTGAAGCTTTCTTT
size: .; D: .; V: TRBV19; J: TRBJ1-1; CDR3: CASSKRGITEAFF; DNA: TGTGCCAGTAGTAAAAGGGGTATCACTGAAGCTTTCTTT
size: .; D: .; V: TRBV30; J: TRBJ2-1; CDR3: CAWSVRSVEQFF; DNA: TGTGCCTGGAGTGTACGCAGCGTTGAGCAGTTCTTC